Sequencing of this T cell receptor beta chain was carried out in a study of identical twins. Germline lookup yields CDR1 DFQATT and CDR2 SNEGSKA (reference sequence). V was clipped by 6 bases and J by 0 bases; unmatched bases: 11. This CDR3 is built from 16 residues. This clonotype occurred once. The cDNA had a unique molecular identifier and a template-switch universal primer site. TCRdb re-called the 5' RACE reads through MiXCR, storing one row per CDR3 protein. The sample has 600,000 to 850,000 distinct CDR3 sequences, approximately 18% seen once. The sample also formed part of further work on T cells expressing NK-cell markers. As that report states: According to the study, TCR beta repertoires originated from sorted CD3+CD56+NKG2C+, CD3+CD56+NKG2C- and CD3+CD56-NKG2C+ T cells.

Sequencing was carried out using PBMCs. This TCR was recovered from a woman aged 18-30 years in good health. The chain employs TRBV20-1 and TRBJ2-5; 9 nucleotides align to TRBD2. CDR3 sequence: CSALGPPSGDQETQYF. Written as DNA, the CDR3 is TGCAGTGCCCTCGGGCCACCTAGCGGGGACCAAGAGACCCAGTACTTC.